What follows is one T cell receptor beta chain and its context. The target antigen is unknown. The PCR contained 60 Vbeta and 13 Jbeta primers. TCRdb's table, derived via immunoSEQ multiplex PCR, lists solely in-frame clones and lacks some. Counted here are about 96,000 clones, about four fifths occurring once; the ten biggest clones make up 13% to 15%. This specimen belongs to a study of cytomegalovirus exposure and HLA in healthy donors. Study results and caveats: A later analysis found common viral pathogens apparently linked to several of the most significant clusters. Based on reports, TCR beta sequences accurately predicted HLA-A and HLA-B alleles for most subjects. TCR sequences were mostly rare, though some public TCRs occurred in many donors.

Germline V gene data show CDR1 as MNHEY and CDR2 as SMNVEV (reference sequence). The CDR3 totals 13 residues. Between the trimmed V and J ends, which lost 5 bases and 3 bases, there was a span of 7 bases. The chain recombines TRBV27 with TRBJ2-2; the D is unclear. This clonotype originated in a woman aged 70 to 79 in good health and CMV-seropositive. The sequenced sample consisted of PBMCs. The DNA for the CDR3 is TGTGCCAGCAGTCCCCCCTACACCGGGGAGCTGTTTTTT. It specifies CASSPPYTGELFF.